Sequencing of this TCR beta chain was carried out in a study of cytomegalovirus exposure and HLA in healthy donors. Overall study findings and caveats: Reports credit the classifier with highly specific, highly sensitive diagnosis of cytomegalovirus status.

The CDR3 totals 15 residues. The V segment lost 3 bases and the J segment 15 bases; nucleotides outside the gene matches: 14. The V gene's germline CDR1 is SGHAT and CDR2 FQNNGV. As for this clone: What it binds is unknown.

It was with 60 Vbeta and 13 Jbeta primers that the PCR ran. Measured with immunoSEQ multiplex PCR; TCRdb has only the in-frame clones, and not every one. There are approximately 220,000 clones in the sample; around 80% occur only once, and roughly 0.62% lies in the top ten. This sequence was found in a man between 18 and 35 years old in good health and CMV-seronegative. The sequencing input was PBMCs. The V gene is TRBV11-2, the J gene TRBJ2-2, with TRBD2 matching 9 bases. CDR3 sequence (DNA): TGTGCCAGCAGCTTGGGACTAGCCGTAGGGGGGAGGTTGTTTTTT. Translating gives CASSLGLAVGGRLFF.